These 19 T cell receptor beta chains were sequenced from one sample in a study of PD-L1 blockade in urothelial cancer. The time point: peripheral blood 6 weeks after treatment start. Method: immunoSEQ multiplex PCR; TCRdb's copy keeps in-frame clones and lacks some. The repertoire holds around 110,000 clones, with roughly 89% as singletons. Sample: PBMCs, taken around atezolizumab (anti-PD-L1) treatment. The receptors here all came from a man aged 55-75 years with urothelial cancer.

The chain has TRBV5-8 and TRBJ2-1; D is perhaps TRBD2 (6 bases). The CDR3 is 13 amino acids. Trimming pared 1 base from V and 10 bases from J, leaving 12 bases between. Germline loops: CDR1 SGHTS, CDR2 YDEGEE. The CDR3 coding sequence is TGTGCCAGCAGCTTGTTAGCGGCTAACGAGCAGTTCTTC. It yields the protein CASSLLAANEQFF.

This clone has more than one count but fewer than ten. The chain is built from TRBV7-2 and TRBJ2-7, with D possibly TRBD1 on 6 matching bases. This CDR3 comprises 15 residues. Germline V gene sequence: CDR1 SGHTA, CDR2 FQGNSA. The V gene lost 5 bases and the J gene lost 3 bases, with 17 bases spanning the gap. CDR3 in DNA: TGTGCCAGCAGCCTGGGTACGGGACATAGCTACGAGCAGTACTTC. Translating it yields CASSLGTGHSYEQYF.

A single count supports this clone. The chain combines TRBV6-6 with TRBJ1-1, with 9 bases that match TRBD1. Unmatched junction bases numbered 8, after V lost 2 bases and J lost 7 bases. CDR1 is MNHNY, CDR2 SVGAGI, per germline (reference sequence). CDR3 size: 15 residues. As DNA, the CDR3 is TGTGCCAGCAGTTACGTAACAGGGGGCCCAAATGAAGCTTTCTTT. Translation: CASSYVTGGPNEAFF.

The chain combines TRBV6-5 with TRBJ1-1, with 9 nucleotides matching TRBD1. The length of the CDR3 is 15 residues. With V trimmed by 5 bases and J by 6 bases, 10 bases remained unmatched. Germline V CDR1 and CDR2: MNHEY, SVGAGI. The CDR3 loop is CASSRIKGQGPEAFF. The CDR3 nucleotides are TGTGCCAGCAGTCGAATTAAGGGACAGGGACCTGAAGCTTTCTTT.

CDR3 sequence (DNA): TGTGCCAGCAGCGTAGGGGGTTCGGACAGGAAGCTTGAAGCTTTCTTT. Its translation: CASSVGGSDRKLEAFF. The chain recombines TRBV9 with TRBJ1-1, with 7 bases aligning to TRBD1. This CDR3 region has 16 residues. The J segment lost 7 bases and the V segment lost 0 bases, leaving 12 bases of the junction unmatched. Germline CDR1 reads SGDLS; CDR2 reads YYNGEE.

For this clone: A read error may produce the germline difference seen at one junction end. This chain links TRBV7-7 with TRBJ2-3, with no clear D. From germline, CDR1 is SSHAT and CDR2 FNYEAQ (reference sequence). The CDR3 is 14 residues long. CDR3 DNA: TGTGCTAGCAGCTCACTCCCTAGCACAGATACGCAGTATTTT. This sequence encodes CASSSLPSTDTQYF.

V is TRBV4-3 and J is TRBJ1-5; no clear D. Germline CDR1 reads LGHNA; CDR2 reads YSLEER. The CDR3 spans 15 residues. Deletions cut 4 bases from V and 3 bases from J, with 13 bases between. CDR3 sequence (DNA): TGCGCCAGCAGCCCCGAGCGGGGAAACAATCAGCCCCAGCATTTT. Encoded protein: CASSPERGNNQPQHF.

This chain connects TRBV5-5 to TRBJ2-1; 9 nucleotides match TRBD1. This CDR3 region has 12 residues. V dropped 3 bases and J dropped 8; count of bases not matched to a gene: 0. CDR1 SGHKS and CDR2 YYEKEE come from the germline V gene (reference sequence). CDR3 nucleotides: TGTGCCAGCAGCTGGACAGGGGATGAGCAGTTCTTC. It encodes CASSWTGDEQFF.

This rearrangement joins TRBV7-9 to TRBJ2-2; 7 nucleotides match TRBD2. V shed 0 bases, J shed 5 bases, and the junction held 9 bases outside the gene matches. CDR1 and CDR2 (germline): SEHNR, FQNEAQ (reference sequence). The CDR3 is 17 residues long. CDR3 amino acids: CASSLAGGPLGTGELFF. CDR3 nucleotide sequence: TGTGCCAGCAGCTTAGCGGGAGGGCCGCTGGGAACCGGGGAGCTGTTTTTT.

V usage is TRBV7-2 and J usage is TRBJ2-5; 13 nucleotides match TRBD2. In germline, CDR1 is SGHTA, CDR2 FQGNSA. This CDR3 is built from 16 residues. The ends lost 2 bases at V and 4 bases at J; junction bases unmatched: 4. CDR3 region: CASSLLGLAGRETQYF. The CDR3 region has the DNA TGTGCCAGCAGCTTATTGGGACTAGCGGGAAGAGAGACCCAGTACTTC. The variable domain in full, completed from reference TRBV7-2 and TRBJ2-5, reads GAGVSQSPSNKVTEKGKDVELRCDPISGHTALYWYRQSLGQGLEFLIYFQGNSAPDKSGLPSDRFSAERTGGSVSTLTIQRTQQEDSAVYLCASSLLGLAGRETQYFGPGTRLLVL.

The chain combines TRBV5-4 with TRBJ2-5; the D is unclear. CDR1 is SGHNT and CDR2 is YYREEE in the germline V gene (reference sequence). This CDR3 contains 12 residues. V was cut by 2 bases and J by 4 bases, with 6 bases left in between. This CDR3 is CASSLPGETQYF. CDR3 coding DNA: TGTGCCAGCAGCTTACCGGGAGAGACCCAGTACTTC.

The chain has TRBV28 and TRBJ1-2, with a weak D call TRBD1 (5 bases). Germline V gene sequence: CDR1 MDHEN, CDR2 SYDVKM. This CDR3 spans 13 amino acids. V was clipped by 5 bases and J by 4 bases, with 11 bases between them. CDR3 coding DNA: TGTGCCAGCAGTGTGGCAGGGCCCTATGGCTACACCTTC. Translation: CASSVAGPYGYTF.

The chain employs TRBV5-1 and TRBJ1-4; the D is unclear. Germline CDR1 SGHRS, CDR2 YFSETQ. Trimming shortened V by 3 bases and J by 8 bases, and 11 bases separated the two germline ends. This CDR3 spans 13 amino acids. Here the CDR3 DNA reads TGCGCCAGCAGCTCGGGATTCGAGGAAAAACTGTTTTTT. This gives the protein CASSSGFEEKLFF.

V usage is TRBV6-1 and J usage is TRBJ2-1; TRBD2 aligns across 8 bases. This CDR3 is built from 11 residues. The germline V gene encodes CDR1 MNHNS and CDR2 SASEGT. J gave up 13 bases and V 6 bases, and 5 bases lay outside the gene matches. CDR3 bases: TGTGCCAGCAGCCGCAGCGGGAGTCAGTTCTTC. This codes for CASSRSGSQFF.

This clone was observed a few times. V and J are TRBV13 and TRBJ2-3; D not resolved. V lost 0 bases and J lost 1, with 5 bases in between. Germline V gives CDR1 PRHDT, CDR2 FYEKMQ (reference sequence). This CDR3 comprises 14 residues. This CDR3 is CASSLGSGTDTQYF. The CDR3 nucleotides read TGTGCCAGCAGCTTAGGGAGCGGCACAGATACGCAGTATTTT. Based on the CDR3 plus reference TRBV13 and TRBJ2-3, the full variable domain is AAGVIQSPRHLIKEKRETATLKCYPIPRHDTVYWYQQGPGQDPQFLISFYEKMQSDKGSIPDRFSAQQFSDYHSELNMSSLELGDSALYFCASSLGSGTDTQYFGPGTRLTVL.

The chain joins TRBV18 to TRBJ2-2; D unclear. Germline V gives CDR1 KGHSH, CDR2 LQKENI. V dropped 2 bases and J dropped 4 bases, with 11 bases sitting between them. The CDR3 consists of 15 residues. CDR3 nucleotide sequence: TGTGCCAGCTCACCATTAACTGTCGTCACCGGGGAGCTGTTTTTT. Amino acid sequence: CASSPLTVVTGELFF. Full variable domain (outside the CDR3, taken from reference TRBV18 and TRBJ2-2): NAGVMQNPRHLVRRRGQEARLRCSPMKGHSHVYWYRQLPEEGLKFMVYLQKENIIDESGMPKERFSAEFPKEGPSILRIQQVVRGDSAAYFCASSPLTVVTGELFFGEGSRLTVL.

The chain links TRBV7-6 to TRBJ2-1; 7 nucleotides line up with TRBD2. The V segment lost 5 bases and the J segment 9 bases; nucleotides outside the gene matches: 10. The germline gives CDR1 SGHVS, CDR2 FNYEAQ. The CDR3 runs to 14 residues. This CDR3 reads CASSRGAGEGEQFF. As DNA, the CDR3 is TGTGCCAGCAGCCGCGGCGCGGGAGAAGGTGAGCAGTTCTTC.

The chain has TRBV21-1 and TRBJ2-4; the D call of TRBD1 is as the table states it, not checked on the DNA. TRBV21-1 is deemed a pseudogene. The CDR3 loop spans 16 amino acids. CDR3 DNA: TGTGCCAGCAGCAACCTATCGACAGGGAGTAAAAACATTCAGTACTTC. Its protein product is CASSNLSTGSKNIQYF.

This clone has a single count. J is TRBJ2-3 and V is TRBV5-1, with 10 bases lining up with TRBD2. V was pared by 0 bases and J by 2 bases, with 3 bases of the junction left unmatched. Germline V gene lookup returns CDR1 SGHRS and CDR2 YFSETQ. The CDR3 has 16 residues. CDR3 protein: CASSLDSGGNTDTQYF. The CDR3 DNA reads TGCGCCAGCAGCTTGGATAGCGGGGGGAACACAGATACGCAGTATTTT.